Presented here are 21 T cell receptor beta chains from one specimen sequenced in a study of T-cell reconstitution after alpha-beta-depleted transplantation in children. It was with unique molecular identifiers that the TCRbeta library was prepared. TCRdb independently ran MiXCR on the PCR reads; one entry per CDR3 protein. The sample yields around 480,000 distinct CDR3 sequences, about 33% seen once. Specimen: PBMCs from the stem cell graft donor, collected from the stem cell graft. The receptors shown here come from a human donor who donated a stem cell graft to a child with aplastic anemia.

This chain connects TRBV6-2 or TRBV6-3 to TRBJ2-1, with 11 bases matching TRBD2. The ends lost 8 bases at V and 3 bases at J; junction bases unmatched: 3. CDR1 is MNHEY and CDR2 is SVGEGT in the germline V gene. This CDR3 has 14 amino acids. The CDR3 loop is CASDSGRGYNEQFF. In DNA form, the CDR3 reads TGTGCCAGCGATAGCGGGAGGGGCTACAATGAGCAGTTCTTC.

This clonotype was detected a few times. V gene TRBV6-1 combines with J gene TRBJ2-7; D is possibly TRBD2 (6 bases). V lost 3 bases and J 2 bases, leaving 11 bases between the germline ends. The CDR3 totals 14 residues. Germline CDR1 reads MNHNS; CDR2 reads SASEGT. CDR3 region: CASSDLGLAYEQYF. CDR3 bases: TGTGCCAGCAGTGACTTGGGACTCGCCTACGAGCAGTACTTC.

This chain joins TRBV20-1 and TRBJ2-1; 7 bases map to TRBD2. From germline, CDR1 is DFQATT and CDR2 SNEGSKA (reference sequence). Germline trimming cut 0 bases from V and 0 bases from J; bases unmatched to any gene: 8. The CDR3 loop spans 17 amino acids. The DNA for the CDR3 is TGCAGTGCTAGAGATTTTACAGCGGGACTCTCCTACAATGAGCAGTTCTTC. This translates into CSARDFTAGLSYNEQFF.

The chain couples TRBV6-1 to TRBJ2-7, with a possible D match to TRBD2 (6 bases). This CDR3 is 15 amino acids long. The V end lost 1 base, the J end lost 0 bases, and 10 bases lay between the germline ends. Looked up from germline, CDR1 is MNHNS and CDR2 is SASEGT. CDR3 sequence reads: CASSEGRGPSYEQYV. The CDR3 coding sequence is TGTGCCAGCAGTGAAGGGAGGGGACCCTCCTACGAGCAGTACGTC.

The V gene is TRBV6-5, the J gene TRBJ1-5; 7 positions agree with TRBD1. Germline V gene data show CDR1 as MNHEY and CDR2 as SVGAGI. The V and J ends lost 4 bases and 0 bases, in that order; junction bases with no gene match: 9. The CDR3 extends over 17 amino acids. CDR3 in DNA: TGTGCCAGCAGTTCATCAGGGGGAGGGTTTAGCAATCAGCCCCAGCATTTT. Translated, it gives CASSSSGGGFSNQPQHF.

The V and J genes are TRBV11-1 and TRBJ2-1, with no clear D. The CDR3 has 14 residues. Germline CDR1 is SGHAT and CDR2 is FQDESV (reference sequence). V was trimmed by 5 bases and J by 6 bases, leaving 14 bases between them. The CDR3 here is CASSRVYRGNEQFF. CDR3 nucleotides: TGTGCCAGCAGCCGGGTATACAGAGGCAATGAGCAGTTCTTC.

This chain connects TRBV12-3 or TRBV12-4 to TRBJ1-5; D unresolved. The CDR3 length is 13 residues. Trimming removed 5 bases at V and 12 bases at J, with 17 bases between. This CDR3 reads CASSLGGGWDQHF. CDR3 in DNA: TGTGCCAGCAGTCTCGGTGGAGGGTGGGACCAGCATTTT.

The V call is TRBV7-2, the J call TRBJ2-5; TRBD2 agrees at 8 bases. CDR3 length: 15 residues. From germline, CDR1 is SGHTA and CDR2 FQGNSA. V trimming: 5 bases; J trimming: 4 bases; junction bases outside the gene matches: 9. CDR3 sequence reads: CASSPGTRVVETQYF. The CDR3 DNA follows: TGTGCCAGCAGCCCGGGGACTAGGGTTGTAGAGACCCAGTACTTC. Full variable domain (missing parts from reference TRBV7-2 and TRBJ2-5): GAGVSQSPSNKVTEKGKDVELRCDPISGHTALYWYRQSLGQGLEFLIYFQGNSAPDKSGLPSDRFSAERTGGSVSTLTIQRTQQEDSAVYLCASSPGTRVVETQYFGPGTRLLVL.

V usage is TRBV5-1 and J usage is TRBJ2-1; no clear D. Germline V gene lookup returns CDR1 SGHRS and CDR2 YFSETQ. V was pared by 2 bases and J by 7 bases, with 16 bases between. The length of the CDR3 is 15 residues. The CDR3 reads CASSFIFRRRNEQFF. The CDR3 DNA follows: TGCGCCAGCAGCTTTATTTTCCGGCGCCGGAATGAGCAGTTCTTC. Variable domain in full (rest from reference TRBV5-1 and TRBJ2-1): KAGVTQTPRYLIKTRGQQVTLSCSPISGHRSVSWYQQTPGQGLQFLFEYFSETQRNKGNFPGRFSGRQFSNSRSEMNVSTLELGDSALYLCASSFIFRRRNEQFFGPGTRLTVL.

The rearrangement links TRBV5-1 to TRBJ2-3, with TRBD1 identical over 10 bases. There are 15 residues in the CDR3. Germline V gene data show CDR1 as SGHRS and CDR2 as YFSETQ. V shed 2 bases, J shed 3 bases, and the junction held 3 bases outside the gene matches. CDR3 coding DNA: TGCGCCAGCAGCTTACTGGGACAGGGGACAGATACGCAGTATTTT. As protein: CASSLLGQGTDTQYF.

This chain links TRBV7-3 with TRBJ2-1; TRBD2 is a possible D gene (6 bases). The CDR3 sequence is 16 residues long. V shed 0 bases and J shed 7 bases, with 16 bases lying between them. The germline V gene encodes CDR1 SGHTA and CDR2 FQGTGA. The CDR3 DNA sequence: TGTGCCAGCAGCTTAACGTGGGTGGGAGGTATAAATGAGCAGTTCTTC. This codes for CASSLTWVGGINEQFF.

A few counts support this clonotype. CDR3 DNA: TGCAGCGTTAACGTCCAGGGTCAAATGAACACTGAAGCTTTCTTT. This codes for CSVNVQGQMNTEAFF. The rearrangement joins TRBV29-1 to TRBJ1-1, with D perhaps TRBD1 (5 bases). This CDR3 region has 15 residues. From germline, CDR1 is SQVTM and CDR2 ANQGSEA. Trimming pared 5 bases from V and 0 bases from J, leaving 16 bases between.

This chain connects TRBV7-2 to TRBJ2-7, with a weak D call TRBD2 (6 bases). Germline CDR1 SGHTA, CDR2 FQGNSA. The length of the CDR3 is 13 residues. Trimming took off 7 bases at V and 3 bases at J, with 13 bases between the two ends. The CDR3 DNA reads TGTGCCAGCACCAGACTGGACTACTACGAGCAGTACTTC. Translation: CASTRLDYYEQYF. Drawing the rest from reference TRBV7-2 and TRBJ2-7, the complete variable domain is GAGVSQSPSNKVTEKGKDVELRCDPISGHTALYWYRQSLGQGLEFLIYFQGNSAPDKSGLPSDRFSAERTGGSVSTLTIQRTQQEDSAVYLCASTRLDYYEQYFGPGTRLTVT.

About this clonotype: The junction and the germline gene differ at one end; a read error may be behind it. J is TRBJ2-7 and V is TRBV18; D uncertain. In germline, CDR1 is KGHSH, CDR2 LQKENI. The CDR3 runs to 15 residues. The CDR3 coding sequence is TGTGCCAGCTCACGGGGTTCGGGTTACCCCTACGAGAAGTACTTC. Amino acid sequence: CASSRGSGYPYEKYF.

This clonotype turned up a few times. The CDR3 region is CASRKGGTHTDTQYF. CDR3 DNA: TGTGCCAGCAGAAAAGGCGGTACACACACAGATACGCAGTATTTT. The chain links TRBV6-2 or TRBV6-3 to TRBJ2-3, with unresolved D. In germline, CDR1 is MNHEY, CDR2 SVGEGT. Between the trimmed V and J ends, which lost 6 bases and 2 bases, there was a span of 15 bases. This CDR3 has 15 amino acids.

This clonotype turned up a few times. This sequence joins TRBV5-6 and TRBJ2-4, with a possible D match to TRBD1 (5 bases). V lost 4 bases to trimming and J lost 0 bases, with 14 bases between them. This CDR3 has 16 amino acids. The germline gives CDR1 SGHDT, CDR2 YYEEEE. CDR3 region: CASSLLDSLAKNIQYF. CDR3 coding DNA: TGTGCCAGCAGCCTCCTTGACAGCCTAGCCAAAAACATTCAGTACTTC.

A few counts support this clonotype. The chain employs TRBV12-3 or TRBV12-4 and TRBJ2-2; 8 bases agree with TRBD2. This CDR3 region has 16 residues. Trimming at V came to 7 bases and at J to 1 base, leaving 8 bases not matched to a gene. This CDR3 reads CASTTSGTRNTGELFF. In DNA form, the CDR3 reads TGTGCCAGCACCACGAGTGGGACTAGGAACACCGGGGAGCTGTTTTTT.

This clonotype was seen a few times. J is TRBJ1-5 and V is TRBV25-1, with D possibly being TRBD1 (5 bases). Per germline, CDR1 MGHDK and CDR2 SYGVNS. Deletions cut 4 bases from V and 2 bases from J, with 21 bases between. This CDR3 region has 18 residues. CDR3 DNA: TGTGCCAGCAGTGGTGTCGCAAGGGCTTCGGGGGGCAATCAGCCCCAGCATTTT. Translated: CASSGVARASGGNQPQHF.

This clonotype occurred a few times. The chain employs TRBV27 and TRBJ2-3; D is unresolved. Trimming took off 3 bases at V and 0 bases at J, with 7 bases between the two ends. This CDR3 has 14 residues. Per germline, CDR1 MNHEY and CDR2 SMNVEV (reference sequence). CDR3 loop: CASSFRPSTDTQYF. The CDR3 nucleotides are TGTGCCAGCAGTTTTCGACCTAGCACAGATACGCAGTATTTT.

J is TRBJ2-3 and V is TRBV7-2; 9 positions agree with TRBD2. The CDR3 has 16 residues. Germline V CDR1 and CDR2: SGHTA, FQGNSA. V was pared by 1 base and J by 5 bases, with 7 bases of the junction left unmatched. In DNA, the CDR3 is TGTGCCAGCAGCTTAGTCCATAGCGGGAGAGTAGATACGCAGTATTTT. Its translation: CASSLVHSGRVDTQYF.

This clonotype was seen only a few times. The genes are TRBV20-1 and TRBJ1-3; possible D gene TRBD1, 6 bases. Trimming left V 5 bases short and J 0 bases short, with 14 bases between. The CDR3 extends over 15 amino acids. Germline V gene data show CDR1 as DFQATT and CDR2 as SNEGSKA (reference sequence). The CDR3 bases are TGCAGTGCTCCTGGACAGCCGCTCTCTGGAAACACCATATATTTT. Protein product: CSAPGQPLSGNTIYF.